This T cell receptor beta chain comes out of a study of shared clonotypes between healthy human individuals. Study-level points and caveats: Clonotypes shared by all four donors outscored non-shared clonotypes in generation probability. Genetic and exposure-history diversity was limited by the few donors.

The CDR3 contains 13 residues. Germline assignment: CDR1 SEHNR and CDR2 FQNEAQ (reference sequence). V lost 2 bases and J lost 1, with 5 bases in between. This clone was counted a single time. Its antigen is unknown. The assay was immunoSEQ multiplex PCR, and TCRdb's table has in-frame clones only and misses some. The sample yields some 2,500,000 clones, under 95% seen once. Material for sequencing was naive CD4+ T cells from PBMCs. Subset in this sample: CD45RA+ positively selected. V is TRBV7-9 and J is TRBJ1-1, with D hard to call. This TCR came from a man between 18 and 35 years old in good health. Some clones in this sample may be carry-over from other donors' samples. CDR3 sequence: CASSLYRNTEAFF. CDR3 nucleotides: TGTGCCAGCAGCTTATACCGGAACACTGAAGCTTTCTTT.